These 18 T cell receptor beta chains share one sample of origin, sequenced in a study of OX40 agonist ivuxolimab in advanced cancers. The data were produced by immunoSEQ multiplex PCR, yet TCRdb's version contains in-frame clones alone and is incomplete. In the table there are 53,000 or so clones, around 82% of which are singletons. The starting material was CD4+ or CD8+ T cells sorted from blood, obtained in a trial of the OX40 agonist ivuxolimab. These receptors were collected from an adult with an advanced solid tumor such as melanoma, head and neck, liver or kidney cancer.

The chain is built from TRBV14 and TRBJ1-4; no firm D call. The CDR3 has 15 amino acids. The V end lost 1 base, the J end lost 8 bases, and 14 bases lay between the germline ends. Germline V CDR1 and CDR2: SGHDN, FVKESK. This chain's CDR3 is CASSQVSHREEKLFF. The CDR3 DNA follows: TGTGCCAGCAGCCAAGTAAGCCACCGCGAGGAAAAACTGTTTTTT.

The genes are TRBV27 and TRBJ1-2; D may be TRBD1 (5 bases). CDR3 length: 12 amino acids. The V and J ends lost 5 bases and 7 bases respectively, with 11 bases between them. The germline V gene encodes CDR1 MNHEY and CDR2 SMNVEV (reference sequence). The CDR3 here is CASSLRDLGYTF. DNA of the CDR3: TGTGCCAGCAGTCTCCGGGACCTTGGCTACACCTTC.

J is TRBJ1-4 and V is TRBV5-8, with TRBD1 matching 11 bases. Per germline, CDR1 SGHTS and CDR2 YDEGEE. This CDR3 spans 14 amino acids. The V gene end was trimmed by 4 bases and the J gene end by 7 bases; junction bases not matched to a gene: 3. The chain's CDR3 is CASSRDRGTEKLFF. The DNA for the CDR3 is TGTGCCAGCAGCCGGGACAGGGGGACTGAAAAACTGTTTTTT.

This clone was seen just once. V gene TRBV14 combines with J gene TRBJ1-2; tentatively, D is TRBD1 (6 bases). The V end lost 4 bases, the J end lost 8 bases, and 14 bases lay between the germline ends. Germline V CDR1 and CDR2: SGHDN, FVKESK. The CDR3 totals 13 residues. The CDR3: CASSRVTGKGYTF. DNA of the CDR3: TGTGCCAGCAGCCGGGTCACAGGGAAGGGCTACACCTTC.

This clone appeared a single time. The chain has TRBV6-6 and TRBJ2-5; D call uncertain. The V end was cut by 2 bases, the J end by 2 bases, with 6 bases between. The CDR3 runs 13 residues. Per the germline V gene, CDR1 is MNHNY and CDR2 is SVGAGI (reference sequence). The CDR3, as DNA: TGTGCCAGCAGTTACCCGCCACAAGAGACCCAGTACTTC. It translates to CASSYPPQETQYF.

The chain links TRBV19 to TRBJ2-7, with D perhaps matching TRBD1 (5 bases). Trimming stripped 5 bases from V and 2 bases from J, with 10 bases between. CDR1 is LNHDA and CDR2 is SQIVND in the germline V gene (reference sequence). The CDR3 is 13 amino acids. DNA for the CDR3: TGTGCCAGTAGTCCCCGACAGACCTACGAGCAGTACTTC. Translated: CASSPRQTYEQYF.

This clone is a singleton in its sample. The chain carries TRBV6-1 and TRBJ2-2, with TRBD2 identical over 9 bases. The CDR3 consists of 15 residues. The V gene's germline CDR1 is MNHNS and CDR2 SASEGT. V shed 4 bases, J shed 4 bases, and the junction held 4 bases outside the gene matches. DNA of the CDR3: TGTGCCAGCAGTGTTAATAGCGGGAGCACCGGGGAGCTGTTTTTT. Protein product: CASSVNSGSTGELFF.

This chain links TRBV11-3 with TRBJ2-7; a possible D gene is TRBD1 (6 bases). The germline gives CDR1 SGHNT, CDR2 YENEEA. The length of the CDR3 is 13 residues. Deletions cut 2 bases from V and 7 bases from J, with 12 bases between. Here the CDR3 reads CASSLSQGREQYF. The CDR3 coding sequence is TGTGCCAGCAGCTTATCTCAGGGGCGGGAGCAGTACTTC.

This sequence joins TRBV7-7 and TRBJ2-5; 7 positions agree with TRBD2. V trimming: 0 bases; J trimming: 5 bases; junction bases outside the gene matches: 6. This CDR3 has 15 residues. Germline-derived CDR1 and CDR2 are SSHAT and FNYEAQ (reference sequence). DNA of the CDR3: TGTGCCAGCAGCTTAGCGGCGGGAGACCGGGAGACCCAGTACTTC. Its translation is CASSLAAGDRETQYF.

This chain connects TRBV12-5 to TRBJ2-2; D is unresolved. The germline CDR1 and CDR2 sequences are LGHNT and FRNRAP. CDR3 length equals 15 residues. Trimming removed 1 base from V and 4 bases from J, with 10 bases in between. Here the CDR3 reads CASGLGTGRTGELFF. DNA for the CDR3: TGTGCTAGTGGTTTGGGGACGGGCCGCACCGGGGAGCTGTTTTTT.

The J gene is TRBJ2-1, the V gene TRBV29-1, with 10 bases aligning to TRBD2. CDR1 SQVTM and CDR2 ANQGSEA come from the germline V gene. There are 14 residues in the CDR3. Trimming took 4 bases from V and 3 from J; bases not matched to a gene: 3. For the CDR3, the DNA is TGCAGCGTTGCAACTAGCGGGAACTACAATGAGCAGTTCTTC. It codes for CSVATSGNYNEQFF.

The rearrangement links TRBV29-1 to TRBJ1-2; maybe TRBD1 (5 bases). In germline, CDR1 is SQVTM, CDR2 ANQGSEA. The CDR3 loop spans 15 amino acids. Trimming removed 7 bases at V and 4 bases at J, with 22 bases between. In nucleotides, the CDR3 is TGCAGCGCGCGAAACCGATTGACAGACAGCTATGGCTACACCTTC. As protein: CSARNRLTDSYGYTF.

V is TRBV19 and J is TRBJ2-1, with TRBD2 identical over 8 bases. The CDR3 runs 15 residues. The ends lost 6 bases at V and 4 bases at J; junction bases unmatched: 8. Germline V gene lookup returns CDR1 LNHDA and CDR2 SQIVND (reference sequence). The CDR3: CASSPRLASYNEQFF. CDR3 DNA sequence: TGTGCCAGTAGCCCCAGACTAGCGAGTTACAATGAGCAGTTCTTC.

The gene calls are TRBV7-2 and TRBJ1-3; D gene unclear. V was cut by 5 bases and J by 2 bases, with 7 bases left in between. The germline V gene encodes CDR1 SGHTA and CDR2 FQGNSA. The CDR3 has 13 residues. The CDR3 sequence: CASSESTGNTIYF. The CDR3 nucleotides read TGTGCCAGCAGCGAAAGCACTGGAAACACCATATATTTT.

The table lists this clone with a few counts. V is TRBV28 and J is TRBJ2-1; the D is unclear. The germline V gene has CDR1 MDHEN and CDR2 SYDVKM. The CDR3 has 14 amino acids. V was clipped by 5 bases and J by 9 bases, with 17 bases between them. The CDR3 bases are TGTGCCAGCAGTCCCCCGGATTATACAAGTGAGCAGTTCTTC. Translating it yields CASSPPDYTSEQFF.

V usage is TRBV18 and J usage is TRBJ2-5; TRBD2 matches at 12 bases. The V gene end was trimmed by 1 base and the J gene end by 4 bases; junction bases not matched to a gene: 4. This CDR3 comprises 16 residues. Looked up from germline, CDR1 is KGHSH and CDR2 is LQKENI. The CDR3, as DNA: TGTGCCAGCTCACCACGTCCACTAGCGGGGGGAGAGACCCAGTACTTC. Translation gives CASSPRPLAGGETQYF.

The rearrangement joins TRBV5-1 to TRBJ1-1; 7 nucleotides align to TRBD1. CDR3 length: 16 amino acids. V gave up 0 bases and J gave up 0 bases; unmatched junction bases: 5. Germline values: CDR1 SGHRS, CDR2 YFSETQ. This chain's CDR3 is CASSLEGQTMNTEAFF. In DNA form, the CDR3 reads TGCGCCAGCAGCTTGGAGGGACAGACCATGAACACTGAAGCTTTCTTT.

The chain's CDR3 is CATTRGQQRNQPQHF. The CDR3 coding sequence is TGTGCCACTACAAGGGGGCAGCAACGCAATCAGCCCCAGCATTTT. The genes are TRBV19 and TRBJ1-5, with 7 bases matching TRBD1. V was pared by 10 bases and J by 2 bases, with 11 bases of the junction left unmatched. Germline V CDR1 and CDR2: LNHDA, SQIVND (reference sequence). The CDR3 is made up of 15 amino acids.